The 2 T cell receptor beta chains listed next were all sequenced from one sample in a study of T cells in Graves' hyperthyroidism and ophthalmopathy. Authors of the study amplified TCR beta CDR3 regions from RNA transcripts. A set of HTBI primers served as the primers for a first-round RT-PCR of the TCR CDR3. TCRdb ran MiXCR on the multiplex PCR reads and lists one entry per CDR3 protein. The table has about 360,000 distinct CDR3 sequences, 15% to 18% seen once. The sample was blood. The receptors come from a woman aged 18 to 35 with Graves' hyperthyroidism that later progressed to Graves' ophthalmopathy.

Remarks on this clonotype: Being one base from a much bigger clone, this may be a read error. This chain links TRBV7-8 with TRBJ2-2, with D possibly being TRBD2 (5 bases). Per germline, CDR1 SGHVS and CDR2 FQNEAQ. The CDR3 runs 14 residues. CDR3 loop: CASSFSRVTGELVF. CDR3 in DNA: TGTGCCAGCAGCTTTTCGAGAGTCACCGGGGAGCTGGTTTTT.

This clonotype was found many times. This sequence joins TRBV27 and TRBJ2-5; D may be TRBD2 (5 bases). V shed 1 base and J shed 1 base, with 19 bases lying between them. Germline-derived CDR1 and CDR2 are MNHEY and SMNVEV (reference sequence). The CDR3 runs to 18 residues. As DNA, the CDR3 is TGTGCCAGCAGTTTATATTTTGAGGGTAGGGTGGGCCAAGAGACCCAGTACTTC. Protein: CASSLYFEGRVGQETQYF.